This T cell receptor (beta chain) came from a study of blood T cells in healthy people across ages. With a J-beta primer mix and a sample-barcoded 5' primer, a second PCR ran 7 to 11 cycles. Every individual sample yielded 2.5 million or more paired-end reads (each containing CDR3). TCRdb fed the 5' RACE reads into MiXCR, producing one record per CDR3 protein. Of fewer than 1 million distinct CDR3 sequences in the sample, 44% were seen once. Healthy Caucasian individuals from Russia aged about 6 to 95 were enrolled as donors. Germline V lookup: CDR1 DFQATT, CDR2 SNEGSKA (reference sequence). This CDR3 comprises 14 residues. V gave up 3 bases and J gave up 13 bases; unmatched junction bases: 15.

The sequence was obtained from a man aged 55 to 70 in good health. The sample taken for sequencing was blood. The genes are TRBV20-1 and TRBJ2-4; 7 bases agree with TRBD2. CDR3 residues: CSARGGEYAGEQYF. The CDR3, as DNA: TGCAGTGCTAGGGGGGGGGAGTACGCGGGGGAGCAGTACTTC.